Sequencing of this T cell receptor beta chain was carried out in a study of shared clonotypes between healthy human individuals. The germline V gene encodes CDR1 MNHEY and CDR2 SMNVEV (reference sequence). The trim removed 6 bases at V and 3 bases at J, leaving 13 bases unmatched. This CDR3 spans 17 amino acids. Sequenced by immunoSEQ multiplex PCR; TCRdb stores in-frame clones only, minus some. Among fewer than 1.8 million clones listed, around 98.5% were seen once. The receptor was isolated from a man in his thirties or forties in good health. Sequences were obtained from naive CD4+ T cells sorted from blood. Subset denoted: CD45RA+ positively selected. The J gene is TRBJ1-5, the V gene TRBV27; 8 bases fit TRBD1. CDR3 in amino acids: CASRPEGQGQFNQPQHF. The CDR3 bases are TGTGCCAGCAGACCTGAAGGACAGGGACAATTCAATCAGCCCCAGCATTTT.